This T cell receptor beta chain was sequenced for a study of T cell repertoires in cytomegalovirus infection. Study context: From public TCR beta signatures came an indication of both CMV infection and matching HLA type.

This clonotype was detected only a few times. What it binds is unknown. Study results and limitations: People with CMV and the relevant HLA were identified by cumulative public TCR beta family frequency. CMV-specific TCR beta clonotypes restricted by HLA-C dominated the ex vivo response.

CDR1 is MNHEY, CDR2 SVGEGT, per germline. V lost 0 bases and J 7 bases, leaving 18 bases between the germline ends. CDR3 length: 16 amino acids. TCRdb re-derived calls from the reads in MiXCR, one entry per CDR3 protein. This table holds about 490,000 distinct CDR3 sequences, more than 15% found once. Sequencing was done on a sample of CD8+ T cells from PBMCs. The chain couples TRBV6-2 or TRBV6-3 to TRBJ2-5; D gene ambiguous. The TCR originated in a human donor in good health (CMV status not recorded). Some clones in this sample may be carry-over from other donors' samples. CDR3 loop: CASSYSMAAAGRTQYF. CDR3 DNA sequence: TGTGCCAGCAGTTACTCGATGGCGGCAGCCGGGCGGACCCAGTACTTC.